These T cell receptor beta chains were read from a single sample in a study of blood T cells in healthy people across ages. TCRdb re-called the 5' RACE reads with MiXCR, one entry per CDR3 protein. Found here are some 1.1 million distinct CDR3 sequences, approximately 38% of them singletons; the top ten hold around 14%. Input material: blood. All receptors derive from a man aged 18 to 30 in good health. The CDR3 runs from the conserved cysteine through the conserved F or W. A D gene is named only where the DNA matches it firmly. Where a row states a size, it is once, few, many or the class of an expanded clone; other rows omit it.

clone_size j_call v_call d_call cdr3_aa cdr3_nt
- TRBJ2-5 TRBV10-3 - CAISEGKGFQETQYF TGTGCCATCAGTGAGGGAAAGGGGTTCCAAGAGACCCAGTACTTC
- TRBJ1-5 TRBV28 TRBD1 CAGGQISNQPQHF TGTGCTGGGGGACAGATTAGCAATCAGCCCCAGCATTTT
many TRBJ1-2 TRBV7-9 - CASSPDGLYGYTF TGTGCCAGCAGTCCCGACGGACTATATGGCTACACCTTC
many TRBJ1-1 TRBV4-3 - CASSQAMNTEAFF TGCGCCAGCAGCCAAGCCATGAACACTGAAGCTTTCTTT
- TRBJ2-2 TRBV30 - CAWSVGLTGELFF TGTGCCTGGAGTGTTGGACTCACCGGGGAGCTGTTTTTT
few TRBJ1-1 TRBV12-3/TRBV12-4 - CASSLARGVRNEAFF TGTGCCAGCAGTTTAGCGCGGGGGGTTCGTAATGAAGCTTTCTTT
- TRBJ1-6 TRBV12-3/TRBV12-4 - CASTLRLNSPLHF TGTGCCAGCACCCTTCGTTTGAATTCACCCCTCCACTTT
few TRBJ1-2 TRBV20-1 - CSARVPGFDGYTF TGCAGTGCTAGAGTTCCTGGTTTCGATGGCTACACCTTC
- TRBJ2-5 TRBV6-5 - CASSPLDGGVKETQYF TGTGCCAGCAGTCCCCTTGATGGAGGGGTGAAGGAGACCCAGTACTTC
- TRBJ2-1 TRBV2 - CASSWDGSYNEQFF TGTGCCAGCAGTTGGGACGGATCCTACAATGAGCAGTTCTTC
few TRBJ2-1 TRBV4-3 TRBD2 CASSRETSGDSSYNEQFF TGCGCCAGCAGCCGCGAGACTAGCGGGGACAGCTCCTACAATGAGCAGTTCTTC
few TRBJ2-3 TRBV5-1 TRBD1 CASSYRQGASDTQYF TGCGCCAGCAGTTACCGACAGGGGGCGTCAGATACGCAGTATTTT
few TRBJ2-5 TRBV9 - CASSVEDFQETQYF TGTGCCAGCAGCGTAGAGGATTTCCAAGAGACCCAGTACTTC
- TRBJ1-2 TRBV6-5 TRBD1 CASSYTGQGTGYTF TGTGCCAGCAGTTACACGGGACAGGGGACCGGCTACACCTTC
- TRBJ2-3 TRBV16 - CASSQSVKGADTQYF TGTGCCAGCAGCCAATCGGTCAAGGGCGCAGATACGCAGTATTTT
few TRBJ2-2 TRBV4-3 TRBD1 CASSQADRALNTGELFF TGCGCCAGCAGCCAAGCAGACAGGGCCCTGAACACCGGGGAGCTGTTTTTT
- TRBJ1-6 TRBV4-1 TRBD1 CASSPQGADSPLHF TGCGCCAGCAGCCCACAGGGGGCTGATTCACCCCTCCACTTT
few TRBJ1-6 TRBV6-1 - CASSGRGNSPLHF TGTGCCAGCAGCGGACGTGGAAATTCACCCCTCCACTTT
- TRBJ2-5 TRBV6-1 - CASGGGAIGYNEQYF TGTGCCAGCGGAGGAGGGGCAATCGGCTACAATGAGCAGTACTTC
- TRBJ2-7 TRBV12-3/TRBV12-4 - CPSSLNRYEQYF TGTCCCAGCAGTTTAAACAGATACGAGCAGTACTTC
- TRBJ1-5 TRBV5-1 TRBD1 CASSRTGEGNQPQHF TGCGCCAGCAGCCGGACAGGGGAGGGCAATCAGCCCCAGCATTTT
many TRBJ1-2 TRBV9 - CASSVTGQANYGYTF TGTGCCAGCAGCGTTACAGGGCAAGCTAACTATGGCTACACCTTC
few TRBJ2-1 TRBV20-1 - CSARGPRSGGTVYNEQFF TGCAGTGCTAGGGGCCCTCGATCGGGGGGCACCGTATACAATGAGCAGTTCTTC
- TRBJ1-6 TRBV4-3 - CASSQGSRANSPLHF TGCGCCAGCAGCCAAGGTTCTAGGGCTAATTCACCCCTCCACTTT
- TRBJ2-3 TRBV27 - CASSLDRIRQYF TGTGCCAGCAGTTTAGATAGAATCCGGCAGTATTTT
- TRBJ2-3 TRBV6-6 - CASSRAGLASDTQYF TGTGCCAGCAGTAGGGCGGGTTTAGCATCAGATACGCAGTATTTT
few TRBJ2-5 TRBV7-2 - CASSLYESAVQETQYF TGTGCCAGCAGCTTATATGAGTCGGCGGTTCAAGAGACCCAGTACTTC
- TRBJ1-1 TRBV20-1 TRBD1 CSASAGGQAFF TGCAGTGCTAGCGCAGGGGGCCAAGCTTTCTTT
few TRBJ1-2 TRBV5-1 - CASSLRQNHGYTF TGCGCCAGCAGCTTGAGGCAGAACCATGGCTACACCTTC
once TRBJ2-5 TRBV12-3/TRBV12-4 - CASNSAGETQYF TGTGCCAGCAATTCAGCAGGGGAGACCCAGTACTTC
- TRBJ2-7 TRBV27 TRBD1 CAAGQGLFEQYF TGTGCCGCCGGACAGGGTCTATTCGAGCAGTACTTC
few TRBJ2-2 TRBV9 - CASSAPQDTGELFF TGTGCCAGCAGCGCCCCGCAGGACACCGGGGAGCTGTTTTTT
- TRBJ2-1 TRBV27 - CATLGTAWNEQFF TGTGCCACTCTCGGGACTGCCTGGAATGAGCAGTTCTTC
- TRBJ2-5 TRBV3-1 - CASIQTRETQYF TGTGCCAGCATCCAAACGAGAGAGACCCAGTACTTC
- TRBJ2-3 TRBV7-9 - CASSLYKSTDTQYF TGTGCCAGCAGCTTATATAAAAGCACAGATACGCAGTATTTT
- TRBJ1-6 TRBV7-2 TRBD1 CASSSTSGGGDNSPLHF TGTGCCAGCAGCTCTACCTCAGGGGGCGGGGATAATTCACCCCTCCACTTT